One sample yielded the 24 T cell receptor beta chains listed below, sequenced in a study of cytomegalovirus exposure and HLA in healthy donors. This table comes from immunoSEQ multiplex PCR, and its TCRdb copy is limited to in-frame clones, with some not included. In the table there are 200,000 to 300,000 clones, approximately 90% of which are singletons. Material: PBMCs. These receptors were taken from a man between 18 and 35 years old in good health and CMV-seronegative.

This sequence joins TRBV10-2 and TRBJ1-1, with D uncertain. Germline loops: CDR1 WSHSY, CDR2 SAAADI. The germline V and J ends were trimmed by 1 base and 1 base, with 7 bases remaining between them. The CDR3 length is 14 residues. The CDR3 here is CASSEWEKNTEAFF. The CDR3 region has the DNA TGCGCCAGCAGTGAGTGGGAGAAGAACACTGAAGCTTTCTTT.

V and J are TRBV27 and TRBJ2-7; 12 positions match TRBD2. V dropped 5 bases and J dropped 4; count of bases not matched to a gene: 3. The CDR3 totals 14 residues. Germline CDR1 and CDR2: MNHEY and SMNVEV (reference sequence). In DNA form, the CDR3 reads TGTGCCAGCAGTGTCACTAGCGGGGGGTACGAGCAGTACTTC. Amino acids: CASSVTSGGYEQYF.

CDR3 coding DNA: TGTGCTACAGGGAAGAGGGACGAGACCCAGTACTTC. This encodes CATGKRDETQYF. The genes are TRBV2 and TRBJ2-5, with D possibly TRBD1 on 6 matching bases. The CDR3 runs 12 residues. Germline V gives CDR1 SNHLY, CDR2 FYNNEI.

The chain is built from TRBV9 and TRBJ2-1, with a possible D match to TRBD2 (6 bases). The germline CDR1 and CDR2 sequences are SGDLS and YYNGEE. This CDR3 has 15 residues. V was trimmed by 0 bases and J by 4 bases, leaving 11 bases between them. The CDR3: CASSVEGGLYNEQFF. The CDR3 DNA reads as TGTGCCAGCAGCGTAGAGGGAGGACTATACAATGAGCAGTTCTTC.

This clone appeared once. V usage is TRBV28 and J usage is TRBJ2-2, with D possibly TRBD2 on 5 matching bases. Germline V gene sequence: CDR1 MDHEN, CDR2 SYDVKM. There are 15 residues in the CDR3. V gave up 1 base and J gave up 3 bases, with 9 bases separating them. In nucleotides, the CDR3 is TGTGCCAGCAGTTTATTGTCCGGGGACACCGGGGAGCTGTTTTTT. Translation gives CASSLLSGDTGELFF.

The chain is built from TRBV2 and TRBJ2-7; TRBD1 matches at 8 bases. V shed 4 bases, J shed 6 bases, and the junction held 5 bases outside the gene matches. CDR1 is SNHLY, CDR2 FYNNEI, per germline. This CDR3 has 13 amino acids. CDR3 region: CASSAWTGTEQYF. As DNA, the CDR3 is TGTGCCAGCAGTGCATGGACAGGGACCGAGCAGTACTTC.

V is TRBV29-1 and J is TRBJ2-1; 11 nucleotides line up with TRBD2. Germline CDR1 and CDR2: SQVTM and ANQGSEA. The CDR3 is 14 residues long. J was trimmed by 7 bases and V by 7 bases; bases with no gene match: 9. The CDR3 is CSARGLAGINEQFF. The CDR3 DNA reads TGCAGCGCCCGCGGACTAGCGGGCATTAATGAGCAGTTCTTC.

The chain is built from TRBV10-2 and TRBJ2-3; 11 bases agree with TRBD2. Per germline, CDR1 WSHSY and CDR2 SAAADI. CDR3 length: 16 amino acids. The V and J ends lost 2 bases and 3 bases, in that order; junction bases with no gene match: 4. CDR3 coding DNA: TGCGCCAGCAGTGAGACTCTAGCGGGAGGAACAGATACGCAGTATTTT. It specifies CASSETLAGGTDTQYF.

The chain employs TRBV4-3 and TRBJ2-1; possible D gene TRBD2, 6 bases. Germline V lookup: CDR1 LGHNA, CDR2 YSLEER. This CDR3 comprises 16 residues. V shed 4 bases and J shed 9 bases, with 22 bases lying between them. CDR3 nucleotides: TGCGCCAGCAGCCCGAAAGCCGGGGAGGTTGTCGGTGAGCAGTTCTTC. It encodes CASSPKAGEVVGEQFF.

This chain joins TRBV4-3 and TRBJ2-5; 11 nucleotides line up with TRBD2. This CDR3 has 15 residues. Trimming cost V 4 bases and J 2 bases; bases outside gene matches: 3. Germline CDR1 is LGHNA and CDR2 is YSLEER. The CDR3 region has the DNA TGCGCCAGCAGCCCCTTAGCGGGAGGGCAAGAGACCCAGTACTTC. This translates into CASSPLAGGQETQYF.

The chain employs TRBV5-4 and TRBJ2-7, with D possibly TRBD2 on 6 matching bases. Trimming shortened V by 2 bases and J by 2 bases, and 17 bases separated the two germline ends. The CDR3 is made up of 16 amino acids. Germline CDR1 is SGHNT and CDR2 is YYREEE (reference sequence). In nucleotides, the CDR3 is TGTGCCAGCAGCTTAGGTTTGCGGCGGGGCGCCTACGAGCAGTACTTC. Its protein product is CASSLGLRRGAYEQYF.

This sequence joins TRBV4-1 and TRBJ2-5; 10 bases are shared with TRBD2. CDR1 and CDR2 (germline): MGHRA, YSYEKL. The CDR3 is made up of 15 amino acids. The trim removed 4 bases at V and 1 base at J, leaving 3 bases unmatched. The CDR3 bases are TGCGCCAGCAGCCTCACTAGCGGGGTCCAAGAGACCCAGTACTTC. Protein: CASSLTSGVQETQYF.

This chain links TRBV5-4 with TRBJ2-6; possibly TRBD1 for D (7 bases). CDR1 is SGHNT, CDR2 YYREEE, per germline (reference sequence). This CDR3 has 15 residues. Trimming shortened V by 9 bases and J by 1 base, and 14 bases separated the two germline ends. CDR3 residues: CAIEGAGSGANVLTF. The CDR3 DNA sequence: TGTGCCATTGAGGGGGCGGGGTCTGGGGCCAACGTCCTGACTTTC. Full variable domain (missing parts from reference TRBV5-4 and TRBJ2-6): ETGVTQSPTHLIKTRGQQVTLRCSSQSGHNTVSWYQQALGQGPQFIFQYYREEENGRGNFPPRFSGLQFPNYSSELNVNALELDDSALYLCAIEGAGSGANVLTFGAGSRLTVL.

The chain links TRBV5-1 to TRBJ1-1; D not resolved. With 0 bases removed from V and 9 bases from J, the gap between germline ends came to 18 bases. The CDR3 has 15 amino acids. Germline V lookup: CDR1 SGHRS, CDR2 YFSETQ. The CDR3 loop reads CASSLGFGEVLKAFF. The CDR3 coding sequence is TGCGCCAGCAGCTTGGGGTTTGGGGAGGTGTTGAAAGCTTTCTTT.

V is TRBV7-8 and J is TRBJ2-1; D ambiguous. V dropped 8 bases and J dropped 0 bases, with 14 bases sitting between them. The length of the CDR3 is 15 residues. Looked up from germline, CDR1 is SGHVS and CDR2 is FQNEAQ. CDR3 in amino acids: CASRSQSISYNEQFF. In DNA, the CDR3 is TGTGCCAGCCGCTCACAATCCATCTCCTACAATGAGCAGTTCTTC.

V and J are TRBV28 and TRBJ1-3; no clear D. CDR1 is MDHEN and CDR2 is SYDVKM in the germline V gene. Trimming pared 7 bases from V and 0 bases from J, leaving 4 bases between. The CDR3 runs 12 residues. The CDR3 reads CASIRSGNTIYF. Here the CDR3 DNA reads TGTGCCAGCATTCGCTCTGGAAACACCATATATTTT.

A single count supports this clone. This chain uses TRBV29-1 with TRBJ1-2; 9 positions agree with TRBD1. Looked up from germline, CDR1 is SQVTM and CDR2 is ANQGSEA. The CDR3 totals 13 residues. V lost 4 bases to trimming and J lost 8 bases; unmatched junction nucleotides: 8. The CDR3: CSVAGTGTYGYTF. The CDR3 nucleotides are TGCAGCGTTGCTGGGACAGGGACCTACGGCTACACCTTC. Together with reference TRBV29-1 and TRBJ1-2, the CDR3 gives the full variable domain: SAVISQKPSRDICQRGTSLTIQCQVDSQVTMMFWYRQQPGQSLTLIATANQGSEATYESGFVIDKFPISRPNLTFSTLTVSNMSPEDSSIYLCSVAGTGTYGYTFGSGTRLTVV.

This CDR3 is CASSPRAGLVEQYF. CDR3 coding DNA: TGTGCCAGCAGTCCCCGGGCGGGGTTGGTCGAGCAGTACTTC. This chain links TRBV6-5 with TRBJ2-7, with TRBD2 as a possible D gene (6 bases). Germline V gene sequence: CDR1 MNHEY, CDR2 SVGAGI. V was trimmed by 5 bases and J by 6 bases, leaving 17 bases between them. This CDR3 spans 14 amino acids.

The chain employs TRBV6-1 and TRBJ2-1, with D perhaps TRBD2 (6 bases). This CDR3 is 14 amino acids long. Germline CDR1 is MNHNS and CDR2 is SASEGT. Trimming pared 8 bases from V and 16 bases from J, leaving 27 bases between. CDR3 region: CASLATLRPARRFF. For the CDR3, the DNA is TGTGCCAGCCTAGCGACCCTAAGGCCGGCGCGGCGATTCTTC.

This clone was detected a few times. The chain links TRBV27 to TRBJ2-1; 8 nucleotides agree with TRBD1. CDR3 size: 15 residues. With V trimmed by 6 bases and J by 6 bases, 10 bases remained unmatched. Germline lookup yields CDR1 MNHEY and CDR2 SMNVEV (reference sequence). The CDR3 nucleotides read TGTGCCAGCAGGTTGGGACAGGTATCGCTCAATGAGCAGTTCTTC. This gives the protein CASRLGQVSLNEQFF.

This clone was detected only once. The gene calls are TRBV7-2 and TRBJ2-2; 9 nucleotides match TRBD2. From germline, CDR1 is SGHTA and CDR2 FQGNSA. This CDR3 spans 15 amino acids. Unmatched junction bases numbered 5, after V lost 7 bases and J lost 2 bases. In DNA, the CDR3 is TGTGCCAGCACCGCTAGCGGGGAAAACACCGGGGAGCTGTTTTTT. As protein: CASTASGENTGELFF.

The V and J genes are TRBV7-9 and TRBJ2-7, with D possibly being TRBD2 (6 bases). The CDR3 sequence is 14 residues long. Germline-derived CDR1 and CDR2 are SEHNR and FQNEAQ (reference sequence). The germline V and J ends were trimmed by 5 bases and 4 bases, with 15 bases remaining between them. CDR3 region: CASSPPGLKYEQYF. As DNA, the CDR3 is TGTGCCAGCAGCCCTCCGGGACTCAAATACGAGCAGTACTTC.

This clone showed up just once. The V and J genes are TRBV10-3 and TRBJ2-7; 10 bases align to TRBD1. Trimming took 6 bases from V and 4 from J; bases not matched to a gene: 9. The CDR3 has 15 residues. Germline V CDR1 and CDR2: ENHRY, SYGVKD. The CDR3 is CAIRTLTGGRYEQYF. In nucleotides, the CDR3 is TGTGCCATCAGGACTTTGACAGGGGGCAGGTACGAGCAGTACTTC.

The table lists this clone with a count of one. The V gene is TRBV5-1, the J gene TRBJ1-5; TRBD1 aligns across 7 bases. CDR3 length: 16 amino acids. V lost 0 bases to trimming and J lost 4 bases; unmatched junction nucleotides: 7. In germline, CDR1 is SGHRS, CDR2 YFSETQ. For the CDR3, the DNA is TGCGCCAGCAGCTTGGCCGGAGGACAGGTTAATCAGCCCCAGCATTTT. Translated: CASSLAGGQVNQPQHF.